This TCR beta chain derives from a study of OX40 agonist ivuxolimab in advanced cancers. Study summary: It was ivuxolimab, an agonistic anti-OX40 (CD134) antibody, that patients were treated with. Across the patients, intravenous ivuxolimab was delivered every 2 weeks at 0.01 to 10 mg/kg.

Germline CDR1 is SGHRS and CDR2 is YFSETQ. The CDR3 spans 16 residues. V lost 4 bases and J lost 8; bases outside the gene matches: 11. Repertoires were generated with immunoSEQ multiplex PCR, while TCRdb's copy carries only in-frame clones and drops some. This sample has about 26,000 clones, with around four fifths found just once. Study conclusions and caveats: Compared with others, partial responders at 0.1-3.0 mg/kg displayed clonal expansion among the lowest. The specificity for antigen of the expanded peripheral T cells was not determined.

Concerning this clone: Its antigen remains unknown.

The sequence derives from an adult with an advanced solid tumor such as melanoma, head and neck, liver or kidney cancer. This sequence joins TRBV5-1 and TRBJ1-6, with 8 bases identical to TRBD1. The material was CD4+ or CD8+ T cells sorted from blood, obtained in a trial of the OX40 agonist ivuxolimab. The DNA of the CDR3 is TGCGCCAGCAGCCTTCTTGGACAGGGAAGGGATTCACCCCTCCACTTT. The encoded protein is CASSLLGQGRDSPLHF. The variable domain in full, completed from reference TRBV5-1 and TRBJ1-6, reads KAGVTQTPRYLIKTRGQQVTLSCSPISGHRSVSWYQQTPGQGLQFLFEYFSETQRNKGNFPGRFSGRQFSNSRSEMNVSTLELGDSALYLCASSLLGQGRDSPLHFGNGTRLTVT.